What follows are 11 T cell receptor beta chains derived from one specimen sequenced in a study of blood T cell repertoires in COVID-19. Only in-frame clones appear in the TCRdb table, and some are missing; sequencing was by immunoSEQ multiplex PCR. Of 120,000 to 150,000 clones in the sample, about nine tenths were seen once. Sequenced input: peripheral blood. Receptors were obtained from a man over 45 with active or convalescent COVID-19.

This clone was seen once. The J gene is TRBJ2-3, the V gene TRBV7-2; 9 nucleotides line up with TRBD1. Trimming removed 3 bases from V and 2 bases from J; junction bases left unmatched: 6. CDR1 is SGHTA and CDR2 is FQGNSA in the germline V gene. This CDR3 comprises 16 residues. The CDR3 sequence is CASSLRQGGTTDTQYF. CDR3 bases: TGTGCCAGCAGCTTGAGACAGGGGGGAACCACAGATACGCAGTATTTT.

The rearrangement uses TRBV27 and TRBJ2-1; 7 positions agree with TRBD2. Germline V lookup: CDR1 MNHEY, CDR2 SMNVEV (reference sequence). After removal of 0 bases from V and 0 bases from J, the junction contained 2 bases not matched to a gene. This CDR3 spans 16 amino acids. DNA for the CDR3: TGTGCCAGCAGTTTATCGCGGGGGAGCTCCTACAATGAGCAGTTCTTC. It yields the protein CASSLSRGSSYNEQFF.

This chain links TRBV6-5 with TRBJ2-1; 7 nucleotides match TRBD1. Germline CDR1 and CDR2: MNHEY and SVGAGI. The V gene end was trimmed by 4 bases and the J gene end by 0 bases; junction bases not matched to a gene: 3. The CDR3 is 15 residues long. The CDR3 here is CASSSGTASYNEQFF. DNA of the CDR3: TGTGCCAGCAGTTCCGGGACAGCCTCCTACAATGAGCAGTTCTTC.

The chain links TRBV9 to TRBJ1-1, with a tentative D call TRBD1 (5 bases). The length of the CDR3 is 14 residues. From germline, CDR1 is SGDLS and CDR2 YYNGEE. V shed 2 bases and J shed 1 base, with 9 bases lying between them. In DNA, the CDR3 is TGTGCCAGCAGCGTCAGGGCAGGGAACACTGAAGCTTTCTTT. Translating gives CASSVRAGNTEAFF.

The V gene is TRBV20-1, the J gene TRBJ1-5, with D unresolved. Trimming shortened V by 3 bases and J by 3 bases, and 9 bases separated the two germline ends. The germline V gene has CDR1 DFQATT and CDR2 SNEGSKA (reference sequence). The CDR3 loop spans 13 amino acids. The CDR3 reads CSASKEPNQPQHF. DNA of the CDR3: TGCAGTGCTAGTAAGGAGCCCAATCAGCCCCAGCATTTT.

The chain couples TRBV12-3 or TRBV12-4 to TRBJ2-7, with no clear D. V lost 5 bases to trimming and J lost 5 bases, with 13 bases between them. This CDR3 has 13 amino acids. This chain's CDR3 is CASSPLLGHEQYF. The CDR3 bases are TGTGCCAGCAGTCCTCTCTTGGGCCACGAGCAGTACTTC.

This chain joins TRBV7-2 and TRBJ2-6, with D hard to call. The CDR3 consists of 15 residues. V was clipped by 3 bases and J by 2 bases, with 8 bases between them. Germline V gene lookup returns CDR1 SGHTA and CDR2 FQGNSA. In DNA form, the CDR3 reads TGTGCCAGCAGCTTCGAGAGGACTGGGGCCAACGTCCTGACTTTC. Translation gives CASSFERTGANVLTF.

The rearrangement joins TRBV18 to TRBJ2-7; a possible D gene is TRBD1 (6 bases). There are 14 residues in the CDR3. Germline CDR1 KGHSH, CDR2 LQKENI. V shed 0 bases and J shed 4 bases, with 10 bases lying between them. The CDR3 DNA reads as TGTGCCAGCTCACCACCCAAACAGGGATACGAGCAGTACTTC. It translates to CASSPPKQGYEQYF.

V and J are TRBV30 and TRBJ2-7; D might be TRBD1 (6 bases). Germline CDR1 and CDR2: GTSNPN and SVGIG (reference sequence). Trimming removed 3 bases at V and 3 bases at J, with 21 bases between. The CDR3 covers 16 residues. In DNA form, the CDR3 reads TGTGCCTGGAGCGCAGTTCGCAGGGGACCGATCTACGAGCAGTACTTC. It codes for CAWSAVRRGPIYEQYF. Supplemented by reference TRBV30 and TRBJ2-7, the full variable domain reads SQTIHQWPATLVQPVGSPLSLECTVEGTSNPNLYWYRQAAGRGLQLLFYSVGIGQISSEVPQNLSASRPQDRQFILSSKKLLLSDSGFYLCAWSAVRRGPIYEQYFGPGTRLTVT.

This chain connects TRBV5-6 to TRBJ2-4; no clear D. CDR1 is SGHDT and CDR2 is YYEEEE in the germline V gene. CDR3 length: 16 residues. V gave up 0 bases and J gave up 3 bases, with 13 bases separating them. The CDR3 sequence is CASSLVGVEGKNIQYF. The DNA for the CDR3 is TGTGCCAGCAGCTTGGTAGGAGTCGAAGGCAAAAACATTCAGTACTTC.

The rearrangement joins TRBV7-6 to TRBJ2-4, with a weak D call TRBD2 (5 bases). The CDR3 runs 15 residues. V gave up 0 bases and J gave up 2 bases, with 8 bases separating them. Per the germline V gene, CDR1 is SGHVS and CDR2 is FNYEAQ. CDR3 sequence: CASSLASGTKNIQYF. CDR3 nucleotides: TGTGCCAGCAGCTTAGCGTCGGGGACCAAAAACATTCAGTACTTC.